Below are 23 T cell receptor beta chains sequenced from a single sample in a study of T cells expressing NK-cell markers. TCRdb reanalyzed the 5' RACE reads and collapses them to one entry per CDR3 protein, without DNA. The data show about 380,000 distinct CDR3 sequences, and the top ten clones hold roughly 5.4%. The source material was blood T cells: a sorted CD56 or NKG2C T cell subset, CD4+ or CD8+ T cells, or bulk PBMC T cells (not recorded which). The receptors come from a man aged 18-69 years in good health.

The rearrangement links TRBV3-1 to TRBJ2-7; TCRdb selects TRBD1, and the lack of DNA leaves this call unchecked. The germline CDR1 and CDR2 sequences are LGHDT and YNNKEL (reference sequence). The CDR3 covers 20 residues. The CDR3 region is CASSQYGILGGTGGIYEQYF.

The chain is built from TRBV5-1 and TRBJ1-1; TCRdb names TRBD1, which stays unverified in the absence of DNA. The CDR3 length is 14 residues. Germline values: CDR1 SGHRS, CDR2 YFSETQ. CDR3 amino acids: CASRSSGQHTEAFF. Based on the CDR3 plus reference TRBV5-1 and TRBJ1-1, the full variable domain is KAGVTQTPRYLIKTRGQQVTLSCSPISGHRSVSWYQQTPGQGLQFLFEYFSETQRNKGNFPGRFSGRQFSNSRSEMNVSTLELGDSALYLCASRSSGQHTEAFFGQGTRLTVV.

The J gene is TRBJ1-5, the V gene TRBV23-1. TRBV23-1 falls under the ORF class, with uncertain function. The CDR3 consists of 17 residues. The CDR3 is CASRQLITGNSNQPQHF.

This chain joins TRBV20-1 and TRBJ2-5; TCRdb designates TRBD2, a call that cannot be tested without DNA. The CDR3 spans 13 residues. CDR1 is DFQATT, CDR2 SNEGSKA, per germline (reference sequence). CDR3: CSAREVRAGTQYF.

The rearrangement links TRBV27 to TRBJ2-7; no DNA is available, so the TRBD2 call from TCRdb remains unchecked. This CDR3 spans 13 amino acids. Germline V gives CDR1 MNHEY, CDR2 SMNVEV (reference sequence). CDR3: CASSLLGGSEQYF.

V gene TRBV5-5 combines with J gene TRBJ1-1; as DNA is missing, the TRBD1 call by TCRdb cannot be tested. From germline, CDR1 is SGHKS and CDR2 YYEKEE (reference sequence). The CDR3 totals 14 residues. This chain's CDR3 is CASRIQGQRLEAFF. Complete variable domain (other parts from reference TRBV5-5 and TRBJ1-1): DAGVTQSPTHLIKTRGQQVTLRCSPISGHKSVSWYQQVLGQGPQFIFQYYEKEERGRGNFPDRFSARQFPNYSSELNVNALLLGDSALYLCASRIQGQRLEAFFGQGTRLTVV.

This chain joins TRBV11-2 and TRBJ2-5; TCRdb calls TRBD2, which cannot be checked without DNA. CDR3 size: 14 residues. CDR1 is SGHAT, CDR2 FQNNGV, per germline. CDR3: CASTPRGGLKTQYF.

V and J are TRBV29-1 and TRBJ2-3; the D call from TCRdb, TRBD2, cannot be confirmed without DNA. The CDR3 is made up of 15 amino acids. Germline V gene data show CDR1 as SQVTM and CDR2 as ANQGSEA. The CDR3 sequence: CSVAVTSGATDTQYF.

The chain has TRBV10-3 and TRBJ2-7; with no DNA, the TCRdb D assignment of TRBD2 cannot be verified. This CDR3 spans 16 amino acids. CDR1 is ENHRY and CDR2 is SYGVKD in the germline V gene. Here the CDR3 reads CAISDPGLGFSYEQYF.

CDR3 sequence: CASSQEPRAKVNEKLFF. This rearrangement joins TRBV3-1 to TRBJ1-4; there is no DNA to check the TCRdb D call of TRBD1. CDR1 and CDR2 from the germline V gene are LGHDT and YNNKEL (reference sequence). The CDR3 has 17 residues.

The gene calls are TRBV2 and TRBJ1-5; the TCRdb call, TRBD1, lacks DNA for checking. This CDR3 comprises 15 residues. Germline values: CDR1 SNHLY, CDR2 FYNNEI. Here the CDR3 reads CASSRTGTGNQPQHF.

This sequence joins TRBV19 and TRBJ1-5; checking the TCRdb D call of TRBD1 is not possible without DNA. Germline V gives CDR1 LNHDA, CDR2 SQIVND (reference sequence). The CDR3 has 14 amino acids. CDR3 residues: CASNPPGPYQPQHF.

CDR3 sequence reads: CASSLRRLAVSPHPYF. V usage is TRBV12-3 or TRBV12-4 and J usage is TRBJ2-7; TCRdb designates TRBD2, a call that cannot be tested without DNA. There are 16 residues in the CDR3.

The chain recombines TRBV12-3 or TRBV12-4 with TRBJ2-5; the TCRdb call, TRBD2, lacks DNA for checking. CDR3 length equals 15 residues. CDR3 protein: CASSSKGLYSETQYF.

The gene calls are TRBV28 and TRBJ2-7. Per the germline V gene, CDR1 is MDHEN and CDR2 is SYDVKM. The CDR3 loop spans 13 amino acids. Here the CDR3 reads CASSPRLHSEQYF.

The rearrangement joins TRBV10-2 to TRBJ2-5; TCRdb designates TRBD1, a call that cannot be tested without DNA. The CDR3 covers 16 residues. Germline V gene sequence: CDR1 WSHSY, CDR2 SAAADI. The CDR3 loop reads CASRSARRTGRETQYF.

V gene TRBV7-9 combines with J gene TRBJ1-1; TCRdb proposes TRBD1, but this gene call is untestable without DNA. Germline V gene data show CDR1 as SEHNR and CDR2 as FQNEAQ (reference sequence). This CDR3 has 17 amino acids. CDR3 region: CASSSMDRGQLNTEAFF.

The rearrangement links TRBV6-2 or TRBV6-3 to TRBJ1-2. Germline V lookup: CDR1 MNHEY, CDR2 SVGEGT. CDR3 length equals 13 residues. CDR3 residues: CASSYPSPDGYTF.

The rearrangement joins TRBV7-9 to TRBJ1-2; the D call of TRBD1 rests on TCRdb alone, since no DNA is present to check it. Per the germline V gene, CDR1 is SEHNR and CDR2 is FQNEAQ (reference sequence). This CDR3 is built from 14 residues. This chain's CDR3 is CASSLGQGYLGYTF. Variable domain in full (rest from reference TRBV7-9 and TRBJ1-2): DTGVSQNPRHKITKRGQNVTFRCDPISEHNRLYWYRQTLGQGPEFLTYFQNEAQLEKSRLLSDRFSAERPKGSFSTLEIQRTEQGDSAMYLCASSLGQGYLGYTFGSGTRLTVV.

This sequence joins TRBV6-5 and TRBJ1-1. The CDR3 consists of 13 residues. Germline assignment: CDR1 MNHEY and CDR2 SVGAGI. CDR3 sequence reads: CASSYSENTEAFF.

This chain links TRBV11-1 with TRBJ2-5; the D gene TCRdb calls, TRBD2, cannot be checked with no DNA. Germline V lookup: CDR1 SGHAT, CDR2 FQDESV (reference sequence). This CDR3 has 18 residues. This chain's CDR3 is CASSSGVAGGPARETQYF.

The chain recombines TRBV20-1 with TRBJ2-3; TCRdb selects TRBD2, and the lack of DNA leaves this call unchecked. Germline V gene data show CDR1 as DFQATT and CDR2 as SNEGSKA (reference sequence). The CDR3 extends over 15 amino acids. The CDR3: CSASWTRASTDTQYF.

This chain connects TRBV3-1 to TRBJ2-7; TCRdb selects TRBD1, and the lack of DNA leaves this call unchecked. The germline gives CDR1 LGHDT, CDR2 YNNKEL (reference sequence). CDR3 length equals 16 residues. CDR3 amino acids: CASSFRTGVKTGEQYF.